This T cell receptor (beta chain) is from a study of blood T cells in healthy people across ages (dated by TCRdb to about 2015). Context from the whole study: Template switching captured roughly one uniquely barcoded TCR beta cDNA molecule per two T cells in model experiments. The study measured age-related changes in TCR beta repertoire diversity using deep sequencing normalized with unique cDNA molecular identifiers. The donors were split into four age groups: young (average 16 years), middle-aged (39), aged (around 67) and long-lived (roughly 88). Donors of different ages were randomly distributed across sequencing lanes to avoid experimental bias. The study analyzed two additional independent replicas of 1 million unique cDNA reads from the same blood draw for two donors, one aged 18 to 30 and one aged 80 or older. Overall study results and their limits: There was a strong correlation between observed TCR beta diversity and the percentage of naive T cells measured by flow cytometry. Compared with the aged group, the long-lived group had more naive CD4+ T cells, fewer expanded clones and increased TCR diversity, a pattern suggesting age selection. Since profiling was done on bulk unsorted PBMCs, naive and antigen-experienced compartments could not be conclusively compared. Total diversity estimates from one million sequenced T cells were considered lower bounds and underestimates. Because donor CMV infection status was unknown, age-related changes in expanded clonotypes were potentially confounded. As age increased, observed TCR beta diversity per million T cells dropped in a roughly linear way, and a significant reduction was already evident by age approximately 40.

Systemically healthy Caucasian individuals from Russia, 35 to 50 in total and aged roughly 6 to 95 years, were included as donors. Ten milliliters of peripheral blood were drawn from each donor into EDTA-treated Vacutainer tubes. Ficoll-Paque density-gradient centrifugation was used to isolate PBMCs, with at least 7 million per sample. Trizol reagent was used to extract total RNA from the PBMCs, yielding at least 6 micrograms per sample. Naive CD45RAhigh/CD27high T cell percentages were measured by flow cytometry on a PBMC aliquot from every donor. The library relied on 5' RACE. The listed sequencing device is Illumina HiSeq 2500. A second PCR of about 6 to 11 cycles was run with a J-beta primer mix and a sample-barcoded 5' primer. A template-switch 5' adaptor carrying 12 random nucleotides introduced a unique molecular identifier onto each TCR beta cDNA molecule. Each sample yielded at least 3 million CDR3-containing paired-end reads. First-strand cDNA synthesis was performed from all RNA using the Mint cDNA synthesis kit, with priming by a TRBC-specific oligonucleotide. After uracil-DNA glycosylase treatment, a first 18-cycle PCR used universal primers M1SS and BC2_uni_R on all cDNA. Per the original workflow: Normalization of each sample was performed by random selection of 1 million high-quality reads, each carrying a distinct molecular identifier. Reads sharing molecular identifiers were discarded rather than binned into consensus sequences. MiTCR, with a Q25 quality threshold and the strictest error-elimination algorithm, was used for CDR3 identification, clonotype clustering and error correction. A nonparametric unseen species model using Euler transformation provided a lower-bound estimate of total TCR beta diversity. The public reads were quality trimmed at Q25 with fastp and then assembled into clones with MiXCR by TCRdb, keeping productive beta chains. Entries that share a CDR3 protein sequence are merged under the most common genes and DNA. It is TCRdb's table, rather than the study itself, that gives the V and J calls and clone size. The sample table lists hundreds of thousands of distinct CDR3 sequences, more than 55% of them with a count of one. Of the sample, approximately 24% is held by the ten largest clones.

To note about this clonotype: No antigen is known for it. No quality values exist for individual bases; no much larger clone is one base distant.

V is trimmed back by 7 bases and J by 4 bases, and the junction contains 9 bases that no gene match accounts for. According to the germline V gene (reference sequence), CDR1 reads DFQATT and CDR2 reads SNEGSKA. From the cysteine up to the phenylalanine, the CDR3 has a length of 15 residues. This entry keeps only the CDR3 DNA: 45 bases, framed from base 1. The chain is assembled from TRBV20-1 and TRBJ2-1; TRBD1 fits 11 bases in the junction. Sample: blood. The receptor comes from a man in his forties in good health. At the DNA level, the sequence is TGCAGTGGACCGGGGGGACAGGGGGGTTACAATGAGCAGTTCTTC. Protein translation: CSGPGGQGGYNEQFF.